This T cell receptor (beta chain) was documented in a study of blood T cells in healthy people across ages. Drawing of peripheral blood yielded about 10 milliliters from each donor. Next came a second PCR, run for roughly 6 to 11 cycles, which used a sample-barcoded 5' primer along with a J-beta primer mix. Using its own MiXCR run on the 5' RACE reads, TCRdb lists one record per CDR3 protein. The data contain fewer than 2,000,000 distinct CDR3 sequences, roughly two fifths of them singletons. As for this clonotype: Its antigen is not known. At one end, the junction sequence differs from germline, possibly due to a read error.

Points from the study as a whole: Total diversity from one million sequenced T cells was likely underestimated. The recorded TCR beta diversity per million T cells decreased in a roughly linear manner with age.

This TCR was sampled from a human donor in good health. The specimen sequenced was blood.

The CDR3: CATSDHQRTEAFF. The DNA of the CDR3 is TGCGCCACCAGTGACCACCAAAGGACTGAAGCTTTCTTT. The chain uses TRBV24-1 and TRBJ1-1, with D hard to call. This CDR3 contains 13 residues. Germline lookup yields CDR1 KGHDR and CDR2 SFDVKD.